Included here is one T cell receptor (beta chain) sequence, with context. Its antigen is not known. The data stem from a study of PD-1 blockade in classical Hodgkin lymphoma. At the level of the study: Nivolumab 3 mg/kg was given intravenously every 2 weeks. Overall study results and limits: Newly diagnosed patients had diversity similar to the baseline diversity of complete responders. After ASCT, patients who started nivolumab under 1 year later were excluded.

Brentuximab vedotin exposure varied among the patients, all of whom had relapsed after autologous stem cell transplantation. Germline V CDR1 and CDR2: SGHTA, FQGTGA. The CDR3 spans 15 residues. Trimming at V came to 5 bases and at J to 11 bases, leaving 17 bases not matched to a gene. Only in-frame clones appear in the TCRdb table, and some are missing; sequencing was by immunoSEQ multiplex PCR. Of some 4,000 clones detected, around 71% appear once; the ten largest clones hold around 54%. The sequencing here drew on peripheral blood mononuclear cells (PBMCs), taken at baseline. The receptor was isolated from a human donor with classical Hodgkin lymphoma. This chain connects TRBV7-3 to TRBJ2-5; 7 nucleotides agree with TRBD2. The DNA of the CDR3 is TGTGCCAGCAGCACTAGGGGCGGGAGTGGGAGTGAGCAGTACTTC. This encodes CASSTRGGSGSEQYF.